These 7 T cell receptor beta chains were sequenced from one sample in a study of T and B cells in COVID-19 patients. Multiplex PCR with BIOMED2 TRB-A/B primer pools amplified TRB rearrangements. A single record per CDR3 protein comes from TCRdb applying MiXCR to the multiplex PCR reads. The sample lists around 15,000 distinct CDR3 sequences; 25% to 35% were seen once. Blood genomic DNA input for TRB amplification was about 240-550 ng. Specimen: blood. These receptors all come from a human donor who had recovered from COVID-19.

This clonotype is labeled as medium-sized. V usage is TRBV13 and J usage is TRBJ2-2; 7 bases align to TRBD2. J gave up 7 bases and V 3 bases, and 5 bases lay outside the gene matches. Looked up from germline, CDR1 is PRHDT and CDR2 is FYEKMQ (reference sequence). The CDR3 extends over 14 amino acids. This CDR3 is CASSFLASGGELFF. For the CDR3, the DNA is TGTGCCAGCAGCTTTCTGGCTAGCGGCGGGGAGCTGTTTTTT.

V is TRBV15 and J is TRBJ1-5, with D unresolved. This CDR3 comprises 17 residues. Per the germline V gene, CDR1 is LNHNV and CDR2 is YYDKDF (reference sequence). V shed 8 bases and J shed 0 bases, with 20 bases lying between them. The CDR3 sequence is CATQRDGSLYSNQPQHF. In DNA, the CDR3 is TGTGCCACCCAGAGGGATGGATCTTTGTATAGCAATCAGCCCCAGCATTTT. The variable domain in full, with the rest retrieved from reference TRBV15 and TRBJ1-5, is DAMVIQNPRYQVTQFGKPVTLSCSQTLNHNVMYWYQQKSSQAPKLLFHYYDKDFNNEADTPDNFQSRRPNTSFCFLDIRSPGLGDTAMYLCATQRDGSLYSNQPQHFGDGTRLSIL.

This chain links TRBV5-1 with TRBJ1-6; D not resolved. The germline V gene encodes CDR1 SGHRS and CDR2 YFSETQ. The CDR3 extends over 13 amino acids. Trimming shortened V by 3 bases and J by 7 bases, and 8 bases separated the two germline ends. In DNA form, the CDR3 reads TGCGCCAGCAGCTCCTTGGACAATTCACCCCTCCACTTT. This encodes CASSSLDNSPLHF.

This clonotype is categorized as medium-sized. The gene calls are TRBV7-6 and TRBJ2-3, with 10 bases matching TRBD2. Looked up from germline, CDR1 is SGHVS and CDR2 is FNYEAQ. This CDR3 comprises 18 residues. The V gene end was trimmed by 4 bases and the J gene end by 0 bases; junction bases not matched to a gene: 10. For the CDR3, the DNA is TGTGCCAGCAGCTATCTTTTAACTAGCGGGGAGAGCACAGATACGCAGTATTTT. It translates to CASSYLLTSGESTDTQYF.

In this sample, this clonotype turned up a few times. The J gene is TRBJ2-3, the V gene TRBV13; the D gene is possibly TRBD1 (6 bases). The V and J ends lost 5 bases and 9 bases respectively, with 21 bases between them. CDR1 and CDR2 from the germline V gene are PRHDT and FYEKMQ (reference sequence). This CDR3 spans 15 amino acids. The CDR3 protein is CASSGPSGAPGTQYF. CDR3 nucleotides: TGTGCCAGCAGCGGTCCTTCAGGGGCACCGGGGACGCAGTATTTT.

The V gene is TRBV20-1, the J gene TRBJ1-3, with 11 bases matching TRBD1. Germline values: CDR1 DFQATT, CDR2 SNEGSKA (reference sequence). V lost 2 bases, J lost 7 bases, and 4 bases stayed unmatched. This CDR3 has 14 amino acids. The CDR3, as DNA: TGCAGTGCTAGATCGGACAGGGGGCTGAACACCATATATTTT. The encoded protein is CSARSDRGLNTIYF.

This clonotype was observed a handful of times. The CDR3 protein is CASSQDHVVNEQFF. CDR3 nucleotides: TGCGCCAGCAGCCAAGATCATGTGGTGAATGAGCAGTTCTTC. The chain uses TRBV4-3 and TRBJ2-1; the D is unclear. The germline V gene has CDR1 LGHNA and CDR2 YSLEER. Deletions cut 0 bases from V and 7 bases from J, with 10 bases between. The CDR3 runs 14 residues.